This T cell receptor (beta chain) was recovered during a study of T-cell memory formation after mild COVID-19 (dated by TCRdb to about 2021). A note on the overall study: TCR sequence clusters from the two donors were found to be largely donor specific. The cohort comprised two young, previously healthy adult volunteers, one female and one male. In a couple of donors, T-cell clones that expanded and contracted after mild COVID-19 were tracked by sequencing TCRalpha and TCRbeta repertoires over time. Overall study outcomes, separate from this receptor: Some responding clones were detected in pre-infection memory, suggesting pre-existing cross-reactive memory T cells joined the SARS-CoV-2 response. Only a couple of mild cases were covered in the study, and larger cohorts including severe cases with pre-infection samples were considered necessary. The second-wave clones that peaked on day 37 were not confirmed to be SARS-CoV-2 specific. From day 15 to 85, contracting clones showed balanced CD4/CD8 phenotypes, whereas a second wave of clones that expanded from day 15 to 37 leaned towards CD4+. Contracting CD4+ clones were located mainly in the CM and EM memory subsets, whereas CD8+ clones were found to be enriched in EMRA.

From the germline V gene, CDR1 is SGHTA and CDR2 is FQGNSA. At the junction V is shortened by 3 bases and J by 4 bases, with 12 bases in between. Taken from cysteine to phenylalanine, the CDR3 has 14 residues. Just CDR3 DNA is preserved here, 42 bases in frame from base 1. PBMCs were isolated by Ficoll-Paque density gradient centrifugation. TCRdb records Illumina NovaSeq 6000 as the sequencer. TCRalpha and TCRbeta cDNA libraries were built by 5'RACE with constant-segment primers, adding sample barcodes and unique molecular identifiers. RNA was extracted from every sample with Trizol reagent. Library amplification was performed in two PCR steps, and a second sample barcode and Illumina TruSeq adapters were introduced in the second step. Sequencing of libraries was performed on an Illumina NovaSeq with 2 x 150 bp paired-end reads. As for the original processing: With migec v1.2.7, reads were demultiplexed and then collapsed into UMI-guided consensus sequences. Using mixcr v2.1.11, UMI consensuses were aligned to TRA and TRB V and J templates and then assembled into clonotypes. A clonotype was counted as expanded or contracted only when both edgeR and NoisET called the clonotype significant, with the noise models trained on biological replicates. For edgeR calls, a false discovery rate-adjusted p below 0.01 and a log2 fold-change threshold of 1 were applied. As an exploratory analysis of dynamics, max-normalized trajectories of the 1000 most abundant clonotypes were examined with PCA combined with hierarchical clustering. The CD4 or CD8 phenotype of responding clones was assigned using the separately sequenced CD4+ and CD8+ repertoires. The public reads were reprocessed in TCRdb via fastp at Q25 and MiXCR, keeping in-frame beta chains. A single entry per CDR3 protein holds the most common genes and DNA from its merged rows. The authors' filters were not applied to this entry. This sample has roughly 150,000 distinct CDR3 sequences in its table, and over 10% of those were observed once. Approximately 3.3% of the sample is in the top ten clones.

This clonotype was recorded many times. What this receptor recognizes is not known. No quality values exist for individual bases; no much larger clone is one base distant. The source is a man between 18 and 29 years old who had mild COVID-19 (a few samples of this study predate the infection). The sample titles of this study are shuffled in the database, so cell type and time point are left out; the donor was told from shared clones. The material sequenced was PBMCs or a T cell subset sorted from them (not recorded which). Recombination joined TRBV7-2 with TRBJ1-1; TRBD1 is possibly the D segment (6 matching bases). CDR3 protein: CASSFGTPVTEAFF. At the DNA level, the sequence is TGTGCCAGCAGCTTTGGGACACCGGTCACTGAAGCTTTCTTT.